Below, 27 T cell receptor beta chains from the same sample are listed, as sequenced in a study of cytomegalovirus exposure and HLA in healthy donors. PCR was performed using 60 Vbeta and 13 Jbeta primers. Measured with immunoSEQ multiplex PCR; TCRdb has only the in-frame clones, and not every one. This sample yields fewer than 250,000 clones, of which roughly 81% are seen a single time; around 2.2% belongs to the top ten. Sequencing was performed on PBMCs. These receptors were collected from a woman between 25 and 40 years old in good health and CMV-seropositive.

This clone was seen a few times. This rearrangement joins TRBV2 to TRBJ1-6; D remains ambiguous. V was cut by 5 bases and J by 8 bases, with 16 bases left in between. The CDR3 consists of 15 residues. Germline loops: CDR1 SNHLY, CDR2 FYNNEI. CDR3 sequence (DNA): TGTGCCAGCAGTTTGGGTTTGACTCTCTATTCACCCCTCCACTTT. Translated, it gives CASSLGLTLYSPLHF.

This CDR3 is CASRQGNHEQYF. In DNA form, the CDR3 reads TGCGCCAGCCGCCAGGGGAACCACGAGCAGTACTTC. This chain connects TRBV5-1 to TRBJ2-7, with D perhaps matching TRBD1 (6 bases). The CDR3 sequence is 12 residues long. V lost 7 bases, J lost 5 bases, and 13 bases lay in between. CDR1 SGHRS and CDR2 YFSETQ come from the germline V gene. The variable domain in full, completed from reference TRBV5-1 and TRBJ2-7, reads KAGVTQTPRYLIKTRGQQVTLSCSPISGHRSVSWYQQTPGQGLQFLFEYFSETQRNKGNFPGRFSGRQFSNSRSEMNVSTLELGDSALYLCASRQGNHEQYFGPGTRLTVT.

This chain links TRBV29-1 with TRBJ1-1; D call uncertain. The CDR3 spans 11 residues. Between the trimmed V and J ends, which lost 4 bases and 7 bases, there was a span of 10 bases. Germline CDR1 reads SQVTM; CDR2 reads ANQGSEA. In DNA form, the CDR3 reads TGCAGCGTTGTCTCGAGTTATGAAGCTTTCTTT. It specifies CSVVSSYEAFF. Combining the CDR3 with reference TRBV29-1 and TRBJ1-1 gives the whole variable domain SAVISQKPSRDICQRGTSLTIQCQVDSQVTMMFWYRQQPGQSLTLIATANQGSEATYESGFVIDKFPISRPNLTFSTLTVSNMSPEDSSIYLCSVVSSYEAFFGQGTRLTVV.

This chain uses TRBV18 with TRBJ1-2, with D unresolved. This CDR3 region has 17 residues. Germline V gives CDR1 KGHSH, CDR2 LQKENI. V lost 2 bases and J lost 4, with 20 bases in between. CDR3 sequence (DNA): TGTGCCAGCTCACCAGGCGTCTTACAGCTTGGGTTCTATGGCTACACCTTC. Translated: CASSPGVLQLGFYGYTF.

The table lists this clone with a few counts. The chain uses TRBV19 and TRBJ2-2, with TRBD2 identical over 7 bases. The CDR3 is 17 residues long. V dropped 3 bases and J dropped 2; count of bases not matched to a gene: 9. The germline CDR1 and CDR2 sequences are LNHDA and SQIVND (reference sequence). DNA for the CDR3: TGTGCCAGTAGTATTTGGAGGGAGGGGCCCAACACCGGGGAGCTGTTTTTT. This encodes CASSIWREGPNTGELFF.

The gene calls are TRBV25-1 and TRBJ2-7, with no clear D. Germline V lookup: CDR1 MGHDK, CDR2 SYGVNS. Trimming took off 7 bases at V and 2 bases at J, with 9 bases between the two ends. The CDR3 sequence is 12 residues long. The DNA of the CDR3 is TGTGCCAGCACCGGAGTTCCCTACGAGCAGTACTTC. It yields the protein CASTGVPYEQYF.

This chain connects TRBV29-1 to TRBJ1-3; no clear D gene. Trimming took off 4 bases at V and 3 bases at J, with 13 bases between the two ends. This CDR3 has 14 amino acids. The V gene's germline CDR1 is SQVTM and CDR2 ANQGSEA. CDR3 in amino acids: CSVAFGLGGNTIYF. CDR3 nucleotide sequence: TGCAGCGTTGCTTTCGGACTAGGTGGAAACACCATATATTTT.

This clone was found once. The J gene is TRBJ2-1, the V gene TRBV14, with 8 positions matching TRBD2. The CDR3 contains 15 residues. The V and J ends lost 4 bases and 5 bases, in that order; junction bases with no gene match: 7. Germline V gives CDR1 SGHDN, CDR2 FVKESK. For the CDR3, the DNA is TGTGCCAGCAGCCGACTAGCGACGAAGAACAATGAGCAGTTCTTC. This translates into CASSRLATKNNEQFF.

Notes on this clone: Within the sample, other DNA sequences also encode this same CDR3. The chain is built from TRBV4-2 and TRBJ2-7; 7 bases map to TRBD2. The CDR3 is 14 amino acids. The germline CDR1 and CDR2 sequences are LGHNA and YNFKEQ. J gave up 1 base and V 1 base, and 1 base lay outside the gene matches. The chain's CDR3 is CASSQAGGSYEQYF. CDR3 DNA sequence: TGTGCCAGCAGCCAAGCCGGGGGGTCCTACGAGCAGTACTTC.

The chain combines TRBV30 with TRBJ2-4, with a possible D match to TRBD1 (6 bases). In germline, CDR1 is GTSNPN, CDR2 SVGIG (reference sequence). The CDR3 loop spans 16 amino acids. The V end lost 5 bases, the J end lost 2 bases, and 19 bases lay between the germline ends. CDR3 amino acids: CAWGETGYGTKNIQYF. The CDR3 DNA reads TGTGCCTGGGGGGAAACAGGGTATGGGACCAAAAACATTCAGTACTTC.

V gene TRBV29-1 combines with J gene TRBJ2-2; 9 bases line up with TRBD1. The junction had 1 base not matched to a gene; V was cut back by 6 bases and J by 2 bases. The germline V gene has CDR1 SQVTM and CDR2 ANQGSEA. This CDR3 has 13 residues. The CDR3 spells CSVDRGNTGELFF. CDR3 in DNA: TGCAGCGTGGACAGGGGAAACACCGGGGAGCTGTTTTTT.

The chain links TRBV5-4 to TRBJ1-2, with D maybe TRBD1 (6 bases). Germline CDR1 reads SGHNT; CDR2 reads YYREEE (reference sequence). The V gene lost 1 base and the J gene lost 2 bases, with 15 bases spanning the gap. The CDR3 runs 16 residues. The CDR3: CASSLPRQAQNYGYTF. The CDR3 DNA follows: TGTGCCAGCAGCTTGCCGAGACAGGCGCAGAACTATGGCTACACCTTC.

The genes are TRBV4-3 and TRBJ2-7; D possibly corresponds to TRBD1 (5 bases). The germline V and J ends were trimmed by 1 base and 0 bases, with 10 bases remaining between them. The CDR3 sequence is 15 residues long. Germline loops: CDR1 LGHNA, CDR2 YSLEER. The CDR3 sequence: CASSQGQGISYEQYF. CDR3 sequence (DNA): TGCGCCAGCAGCCAAGGGCAGGGTATCTCCTACGAGCAGTACTTC.

J is TRBJ1-2 and V is TRBV27; D gene unclear. The CDR3 loop spans 16 amino acids. V was cut by 5 bases and J by 0 bases, with 16 bases left in between. From germline, CDR1 is MNHEY and CDR2 SMNVEV (reference sequence). CDR3 bases: TGTGCCAGCAGTCACGACCTTTCGACTACTAACTATGGCTACACCTTC. It translates to CASSHDLSTTNYGYTF.

The chain joins TRBV5-8 to TRBJ2-4; D not certain. The CDR3 totals 13 residues. Per germline, CDR1 SGHTS and CDR2 YDEGEE. Trimming stripped 6 bases from V and 1 base from J, with 8 bases between. CDR3 coding DNA: TGTGCCAGCATTTCTTTTGCCAAAAACATTCAGTACTTC. The encoded protein is CASISFAKNIQYF.

The rearrangement links TRBV29-1 to TRBJ2-3; 10 nucleotides agree with TRBD1. Losses at the gene ends were 6 bases for V and 2 bases for J; bases not matched to a gene: 5. CDR1 is SQVTM, CDR2 ANQGSEA, per germline. The length of the CDR3 is 14 residues. The CDR3 sequence: CSVGTGDYTDTQYF. The CDR3 bases are TGCAGCGTGGGGACAGGGGATTACACAGATACGCAGTATTTT.

The chain carries TRBV28 and TRBJ2-7; D gene uncertain. Per the germline V gene, CDR1 is MDHEN and CDR2 is SYDVKM. The V gene lost 1 base and the J gene lost 2 bases, with 9 bases spanning the gap. The CDR3 covers 14 residues. Here the CDR3 DNA reads TGTGCCAGCAGTTTATTGGGCAGTGCCTACGAGCAGTACTTC. This encodes CASSLLGSAYEQYF.

The chain joins TRBV27 to TRBJ2-7; 7 bases align to TRBD2. There are 14 residues in the CDR3. Per germline, CDR1 MNHEY and CDR2 SMNVEV (reference sequence). Trimming cost V 6 bases and J 3 bases; bases outside gene matches: 8. The CDR3 DNA reads as TGTGCCAGCAGCCGCCGGGGGAGGGACTACGAGCAGTACTTC. The encoded protein is CASSRRGRDYEQYF.

The rearrangement uses TRBV5-5 and TRBJ1-5; D possibly corresponds to TRBD1 (6 bases). Germline CDR1 reads SGHKS; CDR2 reads YYEKEE (reference sequence). With 5 bases removed from V and 0 bases from J, the gap between germline ends came to 12 bases. The CDR3 runs 15 residues. CDR3 region: CASSSTGYSNQPQHF. The CDR3 DNA follows: TGTGCCAGCAGTAGTACAGGGTATAGCAATCAGCCCCAGCATTTT.

V is TRBV7-2 and J is TRBJ1-5; D may be TRBD1 (6 bases). This CDR3 is 15 amino acids long. Germline loops: CDR1 SGHTA, CDR2 FQGNSA. Trimming took off 1 base at V and 7 bases at J, with 14 bases between the two ends. The CDR3 spells CASSLVSGGRQPQHF. The CDR3 nucleotides read TGTGCCAGCAGCTTAGTCTCGGGGGGCAGACAGCCCCAGCATTTT.

The rearrangement uses TRBV11-2 and TRBJ2-2; D not certain. The CDR3 is 12 amino acids. The V gene's germline CDR1 is SGHAT and CDR2 FQNNGV. The ends were cut back, 7 bases at V and 8 bases at J, with 11 bases in the middle. CDR3 nucleotide sequence: TGTGCCAGCACCTCCCGTGAGGGGGAGCTGTTTTTT. This gives the protein CASTSREGELFF.

The V and J genes are TRBV10-1 and TRBJ2-3, with D perhaps TRBD1 (5 bases). V was shortened by 11 bases and J by 0 bases, with 15 bases between the two germline ends. The CDR3 loop spans 14 amino acids. From germline, CDR1 is WNHNN and CDR2 SYGVQD (reference sequence). CDR3 sequence (DNA): TGCGCCGAAAGACAGTTCCCTAGCACAGATACGCAGTATTTT. It yields the protein CAERQFPSTDTQYF.

This sequence joins TRBV2 and TRBJ2-3; TRBD1 agrees at 9 bases. This CDR3 contains 16 residues. Germline assignment: CDR1 SNHLY and CDR2 FYNNEI. The ends lost 6 bases at V and 2 bases at J; junction bases unmatched: 9. CDR3 bases: TGTGCCAGCAGCCGAACAGGGGGCTTGATCACAGATACGCAGTATTTT. It encodes CASSRTGGLITDTQYF.

Notes on this clone: Relative to the germline gene, one junction end is altered; a read error may explain this. The J gene is TRBJ2-5, the V gene TRBV2, with a possible D match to TRBD2 (6 bases). The CDR3 contains 12 residues. The germline V gene encodes CDR1 SNHLY and CDR2 FYNNEI. This CDR3 reads CASSERDFRRDF. Here the CDR3 DNA reads TGTGCCAGCAGTGAACGGGACTTCCGACGGGACTTC.

This chain connects TRBV6-5 to TRBJ1-4; weak D call: TRBD1 (6 bases). CDR3 length: 14 residues. CDR1 and CDR2 from the germline V gene are MNHEY and SVGAGI. V gave up 5 bases and J gave up 3 bases, with 10 bases separating them. CDR3 in DNA: TGTGCCAGCAGTCGGACAGCACCTAATGAAAAACTGTTTTTT. Protein product: CASSRTAPNEKLFF.

V gene TRBV6-5 combines with J gene TRBJ1-2, with TRBD1 as a possible D gene (6 bases). This CDR3 spans 15 amino acids. CDR1 is MNHEY and CDR2 is SVGAGI in the germline V gene. V lost 5 bases to trimming and J lost 4 bases, with 17 bases between them. CDR3 nucleotides: TGTGCCAGCAGTCACTTAAGGGGGGGCTTCTATGGCTACACCTTC. Protein product: CASSHLRGGFYGYTF.

The V and J genes are TRBV9 and TRBJ2-1; no definite D call. The CDR3 length is 13 residues. V dropped 4 bases and J dropped 8 bases, with 13 bases sitting between them. The germline V gene has CDR1 SGDLS and CDR2 YYNGEE. CDR3 amino acids: CASSLDFTHEQFF. The CDR3 DNA sequence: TGTGCCAGCAGCCTAGACTTTACCCATGAGCAGTTCTTC.